The 25 T cell receptor beta chains given below trace back to one sample, sequenced in a study of response to subunit inactivated influenza vaccine. TCRdb passed the RT-PCR reads through MiXCR, listing each CDR3 protein once. The sample has roughly 700,000 distinct CDR3 sequences, approximately 15% seen once. This material consisted of PBMCs from blood, taken approximately 15 days before vaccination. Receptors originate from a man between 50 and 59 years old who received an inactivated influenza vaccine.

V gene TRBV20-1 combines with J gene TRBJ2-5, with TRBD1 as a possible D gene (6 bases). V was pared by 0 bases and J by 0 bases, with 11 bases between. Germline-derived CDR1 and CDR2 are DFQATT and SNEGSKA (reference sequence). The CDR3 runs 15 residues. DNA of the CDR3: TGCAGTGCTAGAGATCACCAGGGGAACCAAGAGACCCAGTACTTC. This encodes CSARDHQGNQETQYF.

The table lists this clonotype with many counts. This chain connects TRBV20-1 to TRBJ2-1, with 10 bases lining up with TRBD2. The CDR3 loop spans 16 amino acids. J was trimmed by 5 bases and V by 0 bases; bases with no gene match: 7. Germline V CDR1 and CDR2: DFQATT, SNEGSKA (reference sequence). The CDR3 is CSAREGGLAFDNEQFF. DNA of the CDR3: TGCAGTGCTAGAGAAGGGGGACTAGCGTTTGACAATGAGCAGTTCTTC.

J is TRBJ2-3 and V is TRBV6-1; 10 bases line up with TRBD1. CDR1 is MNHNS and CDR2 is SASEGT in the germline V gene. The CDR3 extends over 16 amino acids. The trim removed 5 bases at V and 6 bases at J, leaving 11 bases unmatched. CDR3 in DNA: TGTGCCAGCAGTCCCCGACCGGGACAGGGGAAGGATACGCAGTATTTT. It is translated as CASSPRPGQGKDTQYF.

The rearrangement joins TRBV9 to TRBJ1-6; D not resolved. The CDR3 runs to 15 residues. CDR1 is SGDLS, CDR2 YYNGEE, per germline. Trimming shortened V by 0 bases and J by 3 bases, and 7 bases separated the two germline ends. CDR3: CASSVGSGYNSPLHF. As DNA, the CDR3 is TGTGCCAGCAGCGTAGGATCAGGCTATAATTCACCCCTCCACTTT.

This sequence joins TRBV20-1 and TRBJ2-1, with 8 bases aligning to TRBD1. After removal of 3 bases from V and 1 base from J, the junction contained 2 bases not matched to a gene. The CDR3 consists of 14 residues. CDR1 and CDR2 from the germline V gene are DFQATT and SNEGSKA (reference sequence). As DNA, the CDR3 is TGCAGTGCTAGTTGGACAGGGTCCTACAATGAGCAGTTCTTC. Amino acid sequence: CSASWTGSYNEQFF.

The genes are TRBV6-1 and TRBJ1-1, with D possibly matching TRBD1 (5 bases). The germline V gene has CDR1 MNHNS and CDR2 SASEGT. Trimming pared 6 bases from V and 0 bases from J, leaving 11 bases between. The CDR3 runs 14 residues. The CDR3 DNA follows: TGTGCCAGCAGGGGGGGGTACATGAACACTGAAGCTTTCTTT. Its protein is CASRGGYMNTEAFF.

This clonotype was recorded at least ten times. The rearrangement joins TRBV7-2 to TRBJ1-2, with D possibly TRBD1 on 5 matching bases. Germline CDR1 is SGHTA and CDR2 is FQGNSA. The CDR3 is 14 residues long. The ends were cut back, 1 base at V and 10 bases at J, with 16 bases in the middle. The CDR3 sequence: CASSLDGGTGVYTF. CDR3 nucleotide sequence: TGTGCCAGCAGCTTAGATGGCGGGACGGGGGTCTACACCTTC.

This chain links TRBV12-3 or TRBV12-4 with TRBJ2-7, with TRBD2 identical over 8 bases. The CDR3 sequence is 15 residues long. J lost 2 bases, V lost 2 bases, and 5 bases had no gene match. DNA of the CDR3: TGTGCCAGCAGTTTAATCCCGGGGGGGCCCTACGAGCAGTACTTC. Translation: CASSLIPGGPYEQYF.

There are a few counts of this clonotype. The rearrangement links TRBV6-2 or TRBV6-3 to TRBJ2-2; 7 bases match TRBD1. CDR3 length: 13 amino acids. Germline V gene data show CDR1 as MNHEY and CDR2 as SVGEGT. V was pared by 6 bases and J by 3 bases, with 1 base of the junction left unmatched. The CDR3 reads CASRTGYTGELFF. CDR3 bases: TGTGCCAGCAGGACAGGGTACACCGGGGAGCTGTTTTTT.

This rearrangement joins TRBV20-1 to TRBJ2-1; TRBD2 aligns across 7 bases. The germline CDR1 and CDR2 sequences are DFQATT and SNEGSKA (reference sequence). With 1 base clipped from V and 2 bases from J, the junction kept 8 bases outside the gene matches. The CDR3 runs 16 residues. CDR3 in amino acids: CSARVRTRATYNEQFF. CDR3 sequence (DNA): TGCAGTGCTAGAGTCAGGACTAGAGCTACCTACAATGAGCAGTTCTTC.

The chain couples TRBV3-1 to TRBJ2-4, with TRBD2 as a possible D gene (5 bases). Trimming left V 0 bases short and J 8 bases short, with 23 bases between. This CDR3 is 18 amino acids long. CDR1 and CDR2 (germline): LGHDT, YNNKEL (reference sequence). CDR3 in amino acids: CASSQELSRVGAKDIQYF. The DNA of the CDR3 is TGTGCCAGCAGCCAAGAATTATCGAGGGTGGGTGCGAAGGACATTCAGTACTTC.

The sample holds a few counts of this clonotype. CDR3 in amino acids: CASSLEASYQETQYF. The CDR3, as DNA: TGTGCCAGCAGTCTCGAGGCCAGCTACCAAGAGACCCAGTACTTC. This chain joins TRBV28 and TRBJ2-5; D remains ambiguous. The CDR3 spans 15 residues. Between the trimmed V and J ends, which lost 5 bases and 0 bases, there was a span of 13 bases. Germline V gene sequence: CDR1 MDHEN, CDR2 SYDVKM.

The table lists this clonotype with a few counts. The chain has TRBV5-1 and TRBJ1-6; D ambiguous. V lost 4 bases to trimming and J lost 5 bases, with 7 bases between them. This CDR3 spans 13 amino acids. Germline V gene lookup returns CDR1 SGHRS and CDR2 YFSETQ. The CDR3 DNA sequence: TGCGCCAGCAGCACCTTAAATAATTCACCCCTCCACTTT. It encodes CASSTLNNSPLHF.

The chain is built from TRBV7-9 and TRBJ2-1, with 7 positions matching TRBD2. The CDR3 extends over 16 amino acids. The germline gives CDR1 SEHNR, CDR2 FQNEAQ (reference sequence). The junction had 12 bases not matched to a gene; V was cut back by 5 bases and J by 5 bases. CDR3 residues: CASSRLGAGVNNEQFF. DNA for the CDR3: TGTGCCAGCAGCCGCCTAGGTGCGGGAGTGAACAATGAGCAGTTCTTC. The whole variable domain, remainder taken from reference TRBV7-9 and TRBJ2-1, is DTGVSQNPRHKITKRGQNVTFRCDPISEHNRLYWYRQTLGQGPEFLTYFQNEAQLEKSRLLSDRFSAERPKGSFSTLEIQRTEQGDSAMYLCASSRLGAGVNNEQFFGPGTRLTVL.

This chain links TRBV29-1 with TRBJ1-2, with D unclear. Germline CDR1 and CDR2: SQVTM and ANQGSEA. The CDR3 runs to 18 residues. Trimming stripped 2 bases from V and 0 bases from J, with 22 bases between. The CDR3 here is CSVEIPKGMVESNYGYTF. CDR3 nucleotide sequence: TGCAGCGTTGAAATTCCAAAGGGCATGGTGGAGTCTAACTATGGCTACACCTTC.

At least ten counts were recorded for this clonotype. The germline gene is not matched at one end of the junction; a read error may be the cause. The V call is TRBV7-9, the J call TRBJ2-7; TRBD2 is a possible D gene (5 bases). Germline loops: CDR1 SEHNR, CDR2 FQNEAQ (reference sequence). The CDR3 sequence is 12 residues long. CDR3 coding DNA: TGTGCCAGCAGTTTAGCGAAATACGAGCAGTACTTC. This codes for CASSLAKYEQYF.

The V call is TRBV10-3, the J call TRBJ2-6, with TRBD1 matching over 10 bases. Germline CDR1 and CDR2: ENHRY and SYGVKD. This CDR3 comprises 17 residues. With 8 bases clipped from V and 2 bases from J, the junction kept 9 bases outside the gene matches. CDR3 DNA: TGTGCCATCCGAGGGGACAGGGGAATAACTGGGGCCAACGTCCTGACTTTC. As protein: CAIRGDRGITGANVLTF.

The V and J genes are TRBV7-2 and TRBJ1-2; TRBD1 might be the D (6 bases). The CDR3 runs 15 residues. Trimming left V 2 bases short and J 8 bases short, with 18 bases between. Germline CDR1 SGHTA, CDR2 FQGNSA. CDR3 loop: CASSLFGGQGIGYTF. Here the CDR3 DNA reads TGTGCCAGCAGCTTATTTGGGGGACAAGGCATCGGCTACACCTTC.

The chain employs TRBV15 and TRBJ2-1; 7 positions agree with TRBD2. V was clipped by 1 base and J by 5 bases; unmatched bases: 8. The germline CDR1 and CDR2 sequences are LNHNV and YYDKDF (reference sequence). This CDR3 comprises 16 residues. CDR3 coding DNA: TGTGCCACCAGCAGAGTTGACGGGGGGAATAACAATGAGCAGTTCTTC. Residues: CATSRVDGGNNNEQFF.

This clonotype was observed many times. The chain employs TRBV12-3 or TRBV12-4 and TRBJ2-3, with TRBD1 identical over 10 bases. The CDR3 has 14 residues. With 6 bases clipped from V and 5 bases from J, the junction kept 5 bases outside the gene matches. The CDR3 DNA follows: TGTGCCAGCAGCCGGGACAGGGGTATAGATACGCAGTATTTT. As protein: CASSRDRGIDTQYF.

The sample holds many counts of this clonotype. The genes are TRBV12-3 or TRBV12-4 and TRBJ2-2; 8 positions agree with TRBD2. V trimming: 3 bases; J trimming: 5 bases; junction bases outside the gene matches: 11. The CDR3 has 17 amino acids. The CDR3 sequence is CASSFPRREGLTGELFF. CDR3 bases: TGTGCCAGCAGTTTTCCCCGACGGGAGGGCCTTACCGGGGAGCTGTTTTTT.

The J gene is TRBJ2-2, the V gene TRBV5-1; unclear D gene. From germline, CDR1 is SGHRS and CDR2 YFSETQ. The V and J ends lost 4 bases and 1 base respectively, with 8 bases between them. The length of the CDR3 is 14 residues. The CDR3 loop is CASSPEMNTGELFF. Written as DNA, the CDR3 is TGCGCCAGCAGCCCGGAAATGAACACCGGGGAGCTGTTTTTT.

This clonotype was picked up a small number of times. V gene TRBV6-2 or TRBV6-3 combines with J gene TRBJ2-1, with TRBD2 identical over 10 bases. The V and J ends lost 6 bases and 0 bases, in that order; junction bases with no gene match: 5. Per the germline V gene, CDR1 is MNHEY and CDR2 is SVGEGT. CDR3 length: 16 amino acids. The CDR3 DNA sequence: TGTGCCAGCAGAAGAGCTAGCGGGAGCTCCTACAATGAGCAGTTCTTC. Amino acids: CASRRASGSSYNEQFF.

This clonotype was observed a handful of times. This chain uses TRBV12-3 or TRBV12-4 with TRBJ1-2; TRBD1 matches 7 bases. The CDR3 covers 15 residues. Trimming at V came to 4 bases and at J to 2 bases, leaving 7 bases not matched to a gene. CDR3 amino acids: CASSSRGTENYGYTF. CDR3 bases: TGTGCCAGCAGTTCCCGAGGGACAGAGAACTATGGCTACACCTTC.

This clonotype was recorded a few times. The chain combines TRBV7-9 with TRBJ1-1; D is undetermined. V shed 4 bases and J shed 0 bases, with 18 bases lying between them. Germline V gene sequence: CDR1 SEHNR, CDR2 FQNEAQ (reference sequence). The CDR3 has 17 amino acids. CDR3 nucleotides: TGTGCCAGCAGCTCCGCTGGGCTGAGACGCATGAACACTGAAGCTTTCTTT. Its protein is CASSSAGLRRMNTEAFF. Complete variable domain (other parts from reference TRBV7-9 and TRBJ1-1): DTGVSQNPRHKITKRGQNVTFRCDPISEHNRLYWYRQTLGQGPEFLTYFQNEAQLEKSRLLSDRFSAERPKGSFSTLEIQRTEQGDSAMYLCASSSAGLRRMNTEAFFGQGTRLTVV.